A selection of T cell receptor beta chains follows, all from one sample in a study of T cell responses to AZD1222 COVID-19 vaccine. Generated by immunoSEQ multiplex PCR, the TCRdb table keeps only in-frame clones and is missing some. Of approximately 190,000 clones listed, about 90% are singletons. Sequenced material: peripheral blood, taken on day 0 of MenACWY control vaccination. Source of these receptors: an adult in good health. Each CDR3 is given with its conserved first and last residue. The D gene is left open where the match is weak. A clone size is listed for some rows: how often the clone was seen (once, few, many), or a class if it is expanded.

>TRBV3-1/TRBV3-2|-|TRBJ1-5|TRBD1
CASSGQGPGNQPQHF
TGTGCCAGCAGCGGACAGGGCCCGGGCAATCAGCCCCAGCATTTT
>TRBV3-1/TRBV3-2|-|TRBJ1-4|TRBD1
CASSETGINEKLFF
TGTGCCAGCAGCGAGACAGGGATTAATGAAAAACTGTTTTTT
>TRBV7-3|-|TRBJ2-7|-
CASSPSSGTRHRQYF
TGTGCCAGCAGCCCTTCCTCTGGCACCCGACACAGGCAGTACTTC
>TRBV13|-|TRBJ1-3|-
CASSSLGTGNTIYF
TGTGCCAGCAGCTCCCTGGGGACTGGAAACACCATATATTTT
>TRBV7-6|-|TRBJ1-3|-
CASSSLGAGETSGNTIYF
TGTGCCAGCAGCTCTTTAGGGGCGGGGGAGACCTCTGGAAACACCATATATTTT
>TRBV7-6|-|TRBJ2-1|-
CASSLAGRGSYNEQFF
TGTGCCAGCAGCTTAGCAGGCAGGGGATCCTACAATGAGCAGTTCTTC
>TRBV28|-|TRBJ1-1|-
CASSFRVTEAFF
TGTGCCAGCAGTTTCAGGGTCACTGAAGCTTTCTTT
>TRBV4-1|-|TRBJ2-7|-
CASSPSEAYEQYF
TGCGCCAGCAGCCCCAGTGAAGCTTACGAGCAGTACTTC
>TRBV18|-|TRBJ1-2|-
CASSPKGQGNYTF
TGTGCCAGCTCACCAAAGGGACAAGGAAACTACACCTTC
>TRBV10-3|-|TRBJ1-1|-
CAISGGDRDGTEAFF
TGTGCCATCAGTGGGGGTGATAGGGACGGCACTGAAGCTTTCTTT
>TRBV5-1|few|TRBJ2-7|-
CASSRSDEQYF
TGCGCCAGCAGCAGGAGCGACGAGCAGTACTTC
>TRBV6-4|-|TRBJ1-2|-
CASSEGPSSNGYTF
TGTGCCAGCAGTGAAGGACCCAGCTCCAATGGCTACACCTTC
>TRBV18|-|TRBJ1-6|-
CASSRGTLNSPLHF
TGTGCCAGCTCACGCGGGACATTGAATTCACCCCTCCACTTT
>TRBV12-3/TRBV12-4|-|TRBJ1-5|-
CASSLVSQPQHF
TGTGCCAGCAGTTTAGTCTCCCAGCCCCAGCATTTT
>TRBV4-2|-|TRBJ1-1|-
CASSQDLIATAAFF
TGTGCCAGCAGCCAAGATCTTATTGCGACGGCAGCTTTCTTT
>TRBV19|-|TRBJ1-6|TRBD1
CASSWTGRQDSPLHF
TGTGCCAGTAGTTGGACAGGGCGCCAAGATTCACCCCTCCACTTT
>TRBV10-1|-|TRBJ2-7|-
CASSDSPEGVGEQYF
TGCGCCAGCAGTGATTCTCCGGAGGGGGTAGGAGAGCAGTACTTC
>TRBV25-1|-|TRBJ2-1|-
CASSEWAPHEQFF
TGTGCCAGCAGTGAATGGGCTCCCCATGAGCAGTTCTTC
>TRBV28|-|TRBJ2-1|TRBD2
CASSDTSGSSYNEQFF
TGTGCCAGCAGTGACACAAGCGGGAGCTCCTACAATGAGCAGTTCTTC
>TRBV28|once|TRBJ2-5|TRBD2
CASSLRGAGGPTVYF
TGTGCCAGCAGTTTACGTGGAGCGGGGGGGCCTACCGTGTACTTC
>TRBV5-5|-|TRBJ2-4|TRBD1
CASSSWEGQGNIQYF
TGTGCCAGCAGCTCTTGGGAGGGACAGGGGAACATTCAGTACTTC
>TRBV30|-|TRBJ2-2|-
CAWSVLLLTGELFF
TGTGCCTGGAGTGTTCTACTCCTCACCGGGGAGCTGTTTTTT